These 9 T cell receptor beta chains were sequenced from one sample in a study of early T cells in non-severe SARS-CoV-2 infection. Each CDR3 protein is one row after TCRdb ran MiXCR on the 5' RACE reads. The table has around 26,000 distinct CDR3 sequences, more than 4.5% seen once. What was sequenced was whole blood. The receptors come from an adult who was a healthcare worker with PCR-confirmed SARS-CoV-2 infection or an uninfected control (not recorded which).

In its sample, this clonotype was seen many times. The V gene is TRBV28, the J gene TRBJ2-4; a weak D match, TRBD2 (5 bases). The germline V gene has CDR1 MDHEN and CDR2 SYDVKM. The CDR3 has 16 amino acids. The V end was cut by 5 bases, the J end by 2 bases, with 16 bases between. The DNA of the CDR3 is TGTGCCAGCAGTCCCCCCTTGAGGGAACCCAAAAACATTCAGTACTTC. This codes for CASSPPLREPKNIQYF.

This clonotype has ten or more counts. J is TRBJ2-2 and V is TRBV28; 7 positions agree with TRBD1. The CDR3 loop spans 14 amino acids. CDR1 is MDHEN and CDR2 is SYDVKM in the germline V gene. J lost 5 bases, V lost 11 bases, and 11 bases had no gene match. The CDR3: CARTRDRETGELFF. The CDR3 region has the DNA TGTGCCCGAACTAGAGACAGGGAGACCGGGGAGCTGTTTTTT.

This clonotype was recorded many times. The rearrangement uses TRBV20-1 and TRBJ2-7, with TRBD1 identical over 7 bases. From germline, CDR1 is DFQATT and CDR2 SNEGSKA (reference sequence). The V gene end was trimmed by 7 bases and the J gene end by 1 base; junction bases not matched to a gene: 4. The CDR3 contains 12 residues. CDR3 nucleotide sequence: TGCAGTGTGGACAGGAAGTCCTACGAGCAGTACTTC. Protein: CSVDRKSYEQYF.

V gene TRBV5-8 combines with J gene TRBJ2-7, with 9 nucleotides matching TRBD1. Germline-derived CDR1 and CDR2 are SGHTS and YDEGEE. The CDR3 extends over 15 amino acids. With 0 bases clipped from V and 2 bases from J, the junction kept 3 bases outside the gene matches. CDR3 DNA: TGTGCCAGCAGCTTGGAGACAGGGGGGACCTACGAGCAGTACTTC. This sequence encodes CASSLETGGTYEQYF. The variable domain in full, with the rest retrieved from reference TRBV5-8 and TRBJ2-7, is EAGVTQSPTHLIKTRGQQATLRCSPISGHTSVYWYQQALGLGLQFLLWYDEGEERNRGNFPPRFSGRQFPNYSSELNVNALELEDSALYLCASSLETGGTYEQYFGPGTRLTVT.

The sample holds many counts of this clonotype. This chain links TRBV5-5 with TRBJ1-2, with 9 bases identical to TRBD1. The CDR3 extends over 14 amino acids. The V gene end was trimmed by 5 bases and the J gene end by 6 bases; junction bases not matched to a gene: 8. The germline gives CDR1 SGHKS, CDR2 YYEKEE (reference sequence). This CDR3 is CASSPSGTGNGYTF. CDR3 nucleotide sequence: TGTGCCAGCAGTCCGTCCGGGACAGGGAATGGCTACACCTTC.

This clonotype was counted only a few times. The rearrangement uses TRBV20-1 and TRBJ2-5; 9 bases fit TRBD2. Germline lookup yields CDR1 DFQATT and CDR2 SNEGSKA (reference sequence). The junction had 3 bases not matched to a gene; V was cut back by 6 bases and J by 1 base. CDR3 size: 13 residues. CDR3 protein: CSAETSGQETQYF. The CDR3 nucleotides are TGCAGTGCCGAGACTAGCGGCCAAGAGACCCAGTACTTC.

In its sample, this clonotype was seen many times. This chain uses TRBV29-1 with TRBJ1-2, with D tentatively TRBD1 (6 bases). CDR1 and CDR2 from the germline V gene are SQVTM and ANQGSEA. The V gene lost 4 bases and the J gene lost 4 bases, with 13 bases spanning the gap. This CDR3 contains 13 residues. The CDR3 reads CSVGEPGAYGYTF. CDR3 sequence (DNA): TGCAGCGTTGGGGAGCCGGGGGCCTATGGCTACACCTTC.

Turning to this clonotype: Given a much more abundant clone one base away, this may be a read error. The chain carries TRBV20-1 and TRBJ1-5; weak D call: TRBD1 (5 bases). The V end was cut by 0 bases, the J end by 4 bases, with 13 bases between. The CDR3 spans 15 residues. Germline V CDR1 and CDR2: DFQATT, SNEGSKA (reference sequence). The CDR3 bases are TGCAGTGCTAGAGATGGGGCAGGTTTGAATCAGCCCCAGCATTTT. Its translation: CSARDGAGLNQPQHF.

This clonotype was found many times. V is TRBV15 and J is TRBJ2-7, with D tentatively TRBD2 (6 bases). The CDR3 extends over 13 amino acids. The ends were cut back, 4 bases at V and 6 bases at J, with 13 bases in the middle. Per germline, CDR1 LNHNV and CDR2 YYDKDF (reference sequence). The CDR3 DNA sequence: TGTGCCACCAGCACCGGGACTTTCAGCGAGCAGTACTTC. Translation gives CATSTGTFSEQYF.